The present TCR beta chain was sequenced within a study of T cells expressing NK-cell markers (dated by TCRdb to the early 2020s). Background on the whole study: Fewer than ten donors provided sorted CD3+CD56+NKG2C+, CD3+CD56+NKG2C- and CD3+CD56-NKG2C+ T-cell subsets, whose TCR beta-chain repertoires were profiled. The libraries were sequenced on Illumina HiSeq 2000/2500, MiSeq or NextSeq, producing 2 x 150 bp reads. Seven of the eight sequenced donors were HCMV-seropositive and one was HCMV-seronegative. Randomly selected healthy volunteers, three men and five women, were used as the eight sequenced donors. The research as a whole found: Those dominant clonotypes were again the most abundant among CD3+CD56-NKG2C+ cells in a few donors, at about 28.3-60.1%. In 5 to 7 donors, the dominant CD3+CD56+NKG2C+ clonotypes were found to rank among the top 10 CD8+ clonotypes and to make up about 1.0-8% of CD8+ T cells. Whether the expanded NKG2C-expressing T cell clones were specific for HCMV antigens remained unclear.

HCMV-specific IgG was detected in serum with a commercial ELISA kit to determine HCMV serostatus. Ficoll density gradient centrifugation was used to isolate peripheral blood mononuclear cells from blood. A word on this clonotype: The antigen this receptor binds is unknown.

The sample was run on an Illumina HiSeq 2000. The TCR beta cDNA libraries were made using 5'RACE template switching, a step that added both a universal primer site and unique molecular identifiers. Synthesis of cDNA was primed from the TCR beta constant segment and was followed by two consecutive PCR amplification steps. The study's processing was this. MIGEC was used to demultiplex reads and group reads by UMI, and MiTCR was used to assemble and quantify clonotypes. To exclude erroneous sequences, any TCR cDNA sequence not supported by at least two reads was discarded. Downstream repertoire analysis used the tcR package, and clonotypes were matched across fractions by CDR3 nucleotide sequence plus V segment. VDJmatch was used to annotate antigen specificity against VDJdb, with one amino acid substitution in CDR3 permitted. The reads went through TCRdb reprocessing, and each CDR3 protein sequence gets one entry with no DNA. These V and J calls originate from TCRdb's pipeline instead of the authors' own analysis. This sample's table has entries for some 120,000 distinct CDR3 sequences. The ten largest clones represent around 20% of the sample.

CDR1 and CDR2 (MNHNY, SVGAGI) derive from the germline V gene (reference sequence). The CDR3 covers 13 residues, taking in both the cysteine and the phenylalanine. No DNA is listed. This receptor was identified in a woman between 18 and 75 years old in good health. This chain joins TRBV6-6 to TRBJ2-5; TCRdb names TRBD1, which stays unverified in the absence of DNA. Material for sequencing was blood T cells: a sorted CD56 or NKG2C T cell subset, CD4+ or CD8+ T cells, or bulk PBMC T cells (not recorded which). The CDR3 amino acid sequence is: CASGTGYQETQYF.